This entry lists 21 T cell receptor beta chains sequenced from one sample in a study of OX40 agonist ivuxolimab in advanced cancers. Assay used: immunoSEQ multiplex PCR; TCRdb lists only in-frame clones, some missing. The table includes roughly 33,000 clones, 84% detected once. Here the sequenced sample was CD4+ or CD8+ T cells sorted from blood, taken in a trial of the OX40 agonist ivuxolimab. The receptors shown here come from an adult with an advanced solid tumor such as melanoma, head and neck, liver or kidney cancer.

The chain links TRBV18 to TRBJ1-3; no firm D call. Germline V gene sequence: CDR1 KGHSH, CDR2 LQKENI. V lost 1 base and J lost 0, with 10 bases in between. The CDR3 runs to 16 residues. The CDR3 DNA sequence: TGTGCCAGCTCACCACTAGATTATATCTCTGGAAACACCATATATTTT. Its protein product is CASSPLDYISGNTIYF.

This clone was detected only a few times. The CDR3 sequence is CASSPAGLPEAFF. The CDR3 DNA is TGTGCCAGCAGCCCAGCAGGGTTGCCTGAAGCTTTCTTT. The chain combines TRBV7-6 with TRBJ1-1; perhaps TRBD1 as D (5 bases). There are 13 residues in the CDR3. Germline V gene data show CDR1 as SGHVS and CDR2 as FNYEAQ. V was trimmed by 5 bases and J by 6 bases, leaving 13 bases between them.

The V and J genes are TRBV5-6 and TRBJ1-5; D possibly corresponds to TRBD1 (5 bases). Trimming shortened V by 3 bases and J by 7 bases, and 17 bases separated the two germline ends. The germline V gene encodes CDR1 SGHDT and CDR2 YYEEEE. There are 15 residues in the CDR3. CDR3 in DNA: TGTGCCAGCAGCTGGGGGTGGTCGACTGGGCAGCCCCAGCATTTT. Protein product: CASSWGWSTGQPQHF. Based on the CDR3 plus reference TRBV5-6 and TRBJ1-5, the full variable domain is DAGVTQSPTHLIKTRGQQVTLRCSPKSGHDTVSWYQQALGQGPQFIFQYYEEEERQRGNFPDRFSGHQFPNYSSELNVNALLLGDSALYLCASSWGWSTGQPQHFGDGTRLSIL.

This clone has just a few counts. The chain is built from TRBV18 and TRBJ2-7; D is unclear. The CDR3 runs 14 residues. V was cut by 6 bases and J by 3 bases, with 15 bases left in between. The germline V gene has CDR1 KGHSH and CDR2 LQKENI. CDR3 DNA sequence: TGTGCCAGCTCCCAGACAATGTCCAACTACGAGCAGTACTTC. This gives the protein CASSQTMSNYEQYF.

This clone was seen more than once but under ten times. This chain connects TRBV6-1 to TRBJ2-2; unclear D gene. V was trimmed by 7 bases and J by 4 bases, leaving 13 bases between them. CDR1 is MNHNS and CDR2 is SASEGT in the germline V gene. The CDR3 is 14 amino acids. The CDR3 DNA sequence: TGTGCCAGCATGATAGATCCAGGCACCGGGGAGCTGTTTTTT. This translates into CASMIDPGTGELFF.

This chain uses TRBV7-2 with TRBJ2-1, with D unresolved. Germline-derived CDR1 and CDR2 are SGHTA and FQGNSA. V lost 5 bases to trimming and J lost 1 base, with 12 bases between them. The CDR3 runs 15 residues. The CDR3 loop is CASSTLVVSYNEQFF. The CDR3 DNA sequence: TGTGCCAGCAGCACTTTAGTAGTATCCTACAATGAGCAGTTCTTC.

The chain recombines TRBV18 with TRBJ2-5; TRBD1 agrees at 12 bases. The J call may not be correct, given that the DNA end is closer to TRBJ2-7. The CDR3 sequence is 16 residues long. Per the germline V gene, CDR1 is KGHSH and CDR2 is LQKENI. CDR3 sequence (DNA): TGTGCCAGCTCACCACCCGGGACAGGGGGCACCTACGAGCAGTACTTC. Translating gives CASSPPGTGGTYEQYF.

This sequence joins TRBV19 and TRBJ2-1; TRBD2 matches at 8 bases. V lost 6 bases, J lost 5 bases, and 12 bases stayed unmatched. This CDR3 region has 16 residues. CDR1 is LNHDA and CDR2 is SQIVND in the germline V gene (reference sequence). For the CDR3, the DNA is TGTGCCAGTAGGGGGGGGCTAGCGGGCCCCAACAATGAGCAGTTCTTC. It yields the protein CASRGGLAGPNNEQFF. Looking up the rest from reference TRBV19 and TRBJ2-1 gives the full variable domain: DGGITQSPKYLFRKEGQNVTLSCEQNLNHDAMYWYRQDPGQGLRLIYYSQIVNDFQKGDIAEGYSVSREKKESFPLTVTSAQKNPTAFYLCASRGGLAGPNNEQFFGPGTRLTVL.

CDR3 region: CASSGVFGETQYF. The CDR3 nucleotides are TGTGCCAGCAGCGGAGTCTTCGGAGAGACCCAGTACTTC. The gene calls are TRBV9 and TRBJ2-5, with D uncertain. This CDR3 spans 13 amino acids. V was trimmed by 3 bases and J by 4 bases, leaving 10 bases between them. Looked up from germline, CDR1 is SGDLS and CDR2 is YYNGEE.

The chain joins TRBV9 to TRBJ1-2; TRBD1 matches 9 bases. Germline V gene data show CDR1 as SGDLS and CDR2 as YYNGEE. The CDR3 length is 14 residues. V gave up 3 bases and J gave up 9 bases; unmatched junction bases: 9. The CDR3 DNA reads as TGTGCCAGCAGCGGACGGACAGGGGAAGTTCGCTACACCTTC. Translated, it gives CASSGRTGEVRYTF.

The rearrangement links TRBV5-1 to TRBJ2-5; tentatively, D is TRBD1 (7 bases). This CDR3 is built from 15 residues. CDR1 is SGHRS, CDR2 YFSETQ, per germline. With 6 bases removed from V and 1 base from J, the gap between germline ends came to 16 bases. The CDR3 sequence is CASNWQGGPQETQYF. DNA for the CDR3: TGCGCCAGCAACTGGCAGGGGGGACCCCAAGAGACCCAGTACTTC.

The chain uses TRBV7-9 and TRBJ2-2; 8 bases match TRBD1. In germline, CDR1 is SEHNR, CDR2 FQNEAQ (reference sequence). CDR3 length equals 13 residues. Trimming took 4 bases from V and 6 from J; bases not matched to a gene: 1. The CDR3 DNA reads TGTGCCAGCAGCTCGACAGGGGCCGGGGAGCTGTTTTTT. This sequence encodes CASSSTGAGELFF.

A few counts support this clone. The chain links TRBV20-1 to TRBJ2-1, with D maybe TRBD2 (6 bases). Germline V gives CDR1 DFQATT, CDR2 SNEGSKA (reference sequence). The CDR3 has 11 amino acids. The germline V and J ends were trimmed by 8 bases and 7 bases, with 12 bases remaining between them. The CDR3 protein is CSSGGKNEQFF. In DNA form, the CDR3 reads TGCAGTTCGGGCGGGAAAAATGAGCAGTTCTTC.

The chain employs TRBV30 and TRBJ2-2, with 10 bases identical to TRBD2. The germline gives CDR1 GTSNPN, CDR2 SVGIG (reference sequence). With 1 base clipped from V and 5 bases from J, the junction kept 4 bases outside the gene matches. This CDR3 comprises 15 residues. CDR3 loop: CAWSGASGSTGELFF. CDR3 nucleotides: TGTGCCTGGAGTGGGGCTAGCGGGAGTACCGGGGAGCTGTTTTTT.

This chain connects TRBV10-3 to TRBJ2-2, with D uncertain. CDR3 length: 12 amino acids. Germline-derived CDR1 and CDR2 are ENHRY and SYGVKD. V was cut by 3 bases and J by 6 bases, with 5 bases left in between. The DNA of the CDR3 is TGTGCCATCAGTGATGTAGCCGGGGAGCTGTTTTTT. Translation gives CAISDVAGELFF.

The rearrangement joins TRBV5-1 to TRBJ2-2, with a tentative D call TRBD1 (6 bases). This CDR3 is 16 amino acids long. Trimming pared 6 bases from V and 5 bases from J, leaving 20 bases between. Germline CDR1 is SGHRS and CDR2 is YFSETQ. This CDR3 is CASMWDRQAFTGELFF. CDR3 DNA: TGCGCCAGCATGTGGGACCGACAGGCGTTTACCGGGGAGCTGTTTTTT.

The chain recombines TRBV7-8 with TRBJ2-7; tentatively, D is TRBD2 (6 bases). V gave up 5 bases and J gave up 3 bases, with 11 bases separating them. The CDR3 consists of 13 residues. Germline loops: CDR1 SGHVS, CDR2 FQNEAQ. The CDR3 DNA reads TGTGCCAGCAGCCCCGGGACTTTCTACGAGCAGTACTTC. This translates into CASSPGTFYEQYF.

This clone was counted once. J is TRBJ1-1 and V is TRBV10-2, with unresolved D. CDR3 size: 15 residues. The germline V and J ends were trimmed by 2 bases and 1 base, with 11 bases remaining between them. In germline, CDR1 is WSHSY, CDR2 SAAADI. CDR3 region: CASSEPTYENTEAFF. CDR3 sequence (DNA): TGCGCCAGCAGTGAGCCCACCTATGAGAACACTGAAGCTTTCTTT.

This chain links TRBV5-4 with TRBJ1-1; 10 bases are shared with TRBD1. The germline V gene encodes CDR1 SGHNT and CDR2 YYREEE (reference sequence). The junction had 8 bases not matched to a gene; V was cut back by 4 bases and J by 5 bases. This CDR3 spans 15 amino acids. CDR3 sequence reads: CASSPRQGAFTEAFF. As DNA, the CDR3 is TGTGCCAGCAGCCCTCGACAGGGGGCGTTTACTGAAGCTTTCTTT. Filled out from reference TRBV5-4 and TRBJ1-1, the complete variable domain reads ETGVTQSPTHLIKTRGQQVTLRCSSQSGHNTVSWYQQALGQGPQFIFQYYREEENGRGNFPPRFSGLQFPNYSSELNVNALELDDSALYLCASSPRQGAFTEAFFGQGTRLTVV.

This chain joins TRBV7-2 and TRBJ2-7; TRBD1 aligns across 7 bases. Per the germline V gene, CDR1 is SGHTA and CDR2 is FQGNSA. V lost 3 bases to trimming and J lost 6 bases; unmatched junction nucleotides: 5. The CDR3 runs 13 residues. The CDR3 DNA reads TGTGCCAGCAGCTTGGACAGGTTCGGCGAGCAGTACTTC. Translated: CASSLDRFGEQYF.

This clone showed up just once. The chain is built from TRBV6-5 and TRBJ2-5, with D tentatively TRBD2 (6 bases). In germline, CDR1 is MNHEY, CDR2 SVGAGI. The CDR3 contains 15 residues. V lost 4 bases and J 5 bases, leaving 17 bases between the germline ends. CDR3 nucleotide sequence: TGTGCCAGCAGTTTCCTCGGAGGGGTGAGGGAGACCCAGTACTTC. Translation: CASSFLGGVRETQYF.